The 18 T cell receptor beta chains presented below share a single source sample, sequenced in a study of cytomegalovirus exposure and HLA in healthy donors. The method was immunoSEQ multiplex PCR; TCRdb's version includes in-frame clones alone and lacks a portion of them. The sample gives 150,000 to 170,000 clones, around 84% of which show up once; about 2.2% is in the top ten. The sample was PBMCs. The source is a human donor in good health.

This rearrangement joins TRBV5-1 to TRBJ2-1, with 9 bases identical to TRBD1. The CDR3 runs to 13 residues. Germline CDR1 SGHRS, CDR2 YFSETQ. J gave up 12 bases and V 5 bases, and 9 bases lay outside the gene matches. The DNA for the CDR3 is TGCGCCAGCAGACAGGGGGCCGTCGGATGGCAGTTCTTC. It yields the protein CASRQGAVGWQFF.

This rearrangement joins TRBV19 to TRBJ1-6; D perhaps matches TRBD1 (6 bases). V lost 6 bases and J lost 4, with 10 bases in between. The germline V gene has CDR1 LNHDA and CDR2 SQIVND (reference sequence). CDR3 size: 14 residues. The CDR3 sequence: CASSLQGYNSPLHF. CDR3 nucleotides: TGTGCCAGTAGCCTACAGGGATATAATTCACCCCTCCACTTT. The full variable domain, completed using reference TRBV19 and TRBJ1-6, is DGGITQSPKYLFRKEGQNVTLSCEQNLNHDAMYWYRQDPGQGLRLIYYSQIVNDFQKGDIAEGYSVSREKKESFPLTVTSAQKNPTAFYLCASSLQGYNSPLHFGNGTRLTVT.

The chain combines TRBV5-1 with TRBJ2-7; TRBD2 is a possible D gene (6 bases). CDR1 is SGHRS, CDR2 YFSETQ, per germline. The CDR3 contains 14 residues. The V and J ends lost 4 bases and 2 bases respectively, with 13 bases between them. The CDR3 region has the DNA TGCGCCAGCAGCCCGGGACTCTGGACCTACGAGCAGTACTTC. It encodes CASSPGLWTYEQYF.

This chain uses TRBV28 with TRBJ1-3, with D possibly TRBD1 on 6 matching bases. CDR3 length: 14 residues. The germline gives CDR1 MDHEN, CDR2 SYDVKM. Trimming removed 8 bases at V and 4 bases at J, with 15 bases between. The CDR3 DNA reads TGTGCCAGCGGTTCAGGGGCTAAGGGAAACACCATATATTTT. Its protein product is CASGSGAKGNTIYF. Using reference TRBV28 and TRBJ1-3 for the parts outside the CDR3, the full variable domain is DVKVTQSSRYLVKRTGEKVFLECVQDMDHENMFWYRQDPGLGLRLIYFSYDVKMKEKGDIPEGYSVSREKKERFSLILESASTNQTSMYLCASGSGAKGNTIYFGEGSWLTVV.

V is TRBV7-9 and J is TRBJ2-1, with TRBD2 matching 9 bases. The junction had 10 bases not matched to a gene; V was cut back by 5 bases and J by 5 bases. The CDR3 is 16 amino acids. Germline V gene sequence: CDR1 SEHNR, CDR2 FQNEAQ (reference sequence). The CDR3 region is CASSPAWAGGNNEQFF. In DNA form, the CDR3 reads TGTGCCAGCAGCCCTGCGTGGGCGGGGGGGAACAATGAGCAGTTCTTC.

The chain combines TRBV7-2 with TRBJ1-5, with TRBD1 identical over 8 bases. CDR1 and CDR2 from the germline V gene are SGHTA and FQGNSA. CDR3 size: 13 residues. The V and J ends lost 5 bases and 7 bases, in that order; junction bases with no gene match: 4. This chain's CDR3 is CASSGGQAQPQHF. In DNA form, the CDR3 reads TGTGCCAGCAGCGGGGGACAGGCGCAGCCCCAGCATTTT. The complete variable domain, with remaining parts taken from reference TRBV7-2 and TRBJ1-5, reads GAGVSQSPSNKVTEKGKDVELRCDPISGHTALYWYRQSLGQGLEFLIYFQGNSAPDKSGLPSDRFSAERTGGSVSTLTIQRTQQEDSAVYLCASSGGQAQPQHFGDGTRLSIL.

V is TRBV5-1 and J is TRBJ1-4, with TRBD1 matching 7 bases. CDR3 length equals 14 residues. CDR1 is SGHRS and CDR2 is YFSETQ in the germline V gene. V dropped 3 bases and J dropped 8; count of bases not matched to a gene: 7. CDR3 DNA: TGCGCCAGCAGCTCTGGACAGGTTCCCGAAAAACTGTTTTTT. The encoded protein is CASSSGQVPEKLFF. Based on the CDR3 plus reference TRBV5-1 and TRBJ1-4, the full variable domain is KAGVTQTPRYLIKTRGQQVTLSCSPISGHRSVSWYQQTPGQGLQFLFEYFSETQRNKGNFPGRFSGRQFSNSRSEMNVSTLELGDSALYLCASSSGQVPEKLFFGSGTQLSVL.

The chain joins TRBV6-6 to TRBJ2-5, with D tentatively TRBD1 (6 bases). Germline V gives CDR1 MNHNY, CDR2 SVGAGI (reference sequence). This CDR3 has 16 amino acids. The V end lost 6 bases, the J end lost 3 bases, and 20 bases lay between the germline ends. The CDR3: CASSKNHRDTKETQYF. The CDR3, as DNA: TGTGCCAGCAGCAAAAACCACCGGGACACAAAAGAGACCCAGTACTTC.

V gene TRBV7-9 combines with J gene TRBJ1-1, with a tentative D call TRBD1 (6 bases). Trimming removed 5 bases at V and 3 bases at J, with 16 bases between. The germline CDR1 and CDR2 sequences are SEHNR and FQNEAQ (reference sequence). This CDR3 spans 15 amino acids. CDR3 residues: CASSEYREWDTEAFF. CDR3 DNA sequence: TGTGCCAGCAGCGAATACAGGGAATGGGACACTGAAGCTTTCTTT.

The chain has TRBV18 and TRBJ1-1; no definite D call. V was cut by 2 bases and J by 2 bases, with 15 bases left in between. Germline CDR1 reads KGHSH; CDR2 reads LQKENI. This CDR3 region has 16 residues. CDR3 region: CASSPSGPSKNTEAFF. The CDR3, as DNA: TGTGCCAGCTCACCAAGTGGCCCCTCCAAAAACACTGAAGCTTTCTTT.

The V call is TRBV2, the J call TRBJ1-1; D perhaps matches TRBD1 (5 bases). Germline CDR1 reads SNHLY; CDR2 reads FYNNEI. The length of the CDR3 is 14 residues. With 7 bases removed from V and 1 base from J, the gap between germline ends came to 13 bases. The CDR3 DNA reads TGTGCCAGCAATGGGGCAAGCGAGAACACTGAAGCTTTCTTT. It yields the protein CASNGASENTEAFF.

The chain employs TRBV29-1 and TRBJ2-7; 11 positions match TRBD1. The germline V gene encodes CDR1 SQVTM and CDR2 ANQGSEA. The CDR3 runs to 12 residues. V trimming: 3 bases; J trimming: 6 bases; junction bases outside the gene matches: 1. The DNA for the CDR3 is TGCAGCGTTGAGGACAGGGGGCGCGAGCAGTACTTC. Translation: CSVEDRGREQYF.

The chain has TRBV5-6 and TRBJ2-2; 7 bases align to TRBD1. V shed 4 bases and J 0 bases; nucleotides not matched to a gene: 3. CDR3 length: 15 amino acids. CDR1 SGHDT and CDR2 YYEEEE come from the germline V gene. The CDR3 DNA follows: TGTGCCAGCAGCCGTACAGGGGCGAACACCGGGGAGCTGTTTTTT. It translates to CASSRTGANTGELFF.

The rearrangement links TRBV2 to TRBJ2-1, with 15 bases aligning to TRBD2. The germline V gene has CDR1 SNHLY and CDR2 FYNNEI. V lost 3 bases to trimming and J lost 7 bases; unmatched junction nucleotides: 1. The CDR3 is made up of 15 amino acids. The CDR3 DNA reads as TGTGCCAGCAGTGATGGGACTAGCGGGAGGAATGAGCAGTTCTTC. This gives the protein CASSDGTSGRNEQFF. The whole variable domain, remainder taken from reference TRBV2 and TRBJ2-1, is EPEVTQTPSHQVTQMGQEVILRCVPISNHLYFYWYRQILGQKVEFLVSFYNNEISEKSEIFDDQFSVERPDGSNFTLKIRSTKLEDSAMYFCASSDGTSGRNEQFFGPGTRLTVL.

The CDR3 sequence is CASSSRDRAVGAFF. The CDR3 DNA is TGTGCCAGCAGCTCCCGGGACAGGGCTGTGGGGGCTTTCTTT. The chain joins TRBV7-2 to TRBJ1-1, with 9 bases fitting TRBD1. With 4 bases clipped from V and 11 bases from J, the junction kept 11 bases outside the gene matches. Germline V CDR1 and CDR2: SGHTA, FQGNSA. This CDR3 is built from 14 residues.

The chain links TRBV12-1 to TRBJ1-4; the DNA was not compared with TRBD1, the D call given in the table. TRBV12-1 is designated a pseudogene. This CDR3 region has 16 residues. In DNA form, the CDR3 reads TGTGCCAGCAGCCCGGGACAGGGGGATTCCAATGAAAAACTGTTTTTT. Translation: CASSPGQGDSNEKLFF.

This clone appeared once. The CDR3 sequence: CASSFNIGANVLTF. CDR3 bases: TGCGCCAGCAGCTTTAATATCGGGGCCAACGTCCTGACTTTC. The chain employs TRBV5-1 and TRBJ2-6; D is uncertain. Germline V gene data show CDR1 as SGHRS and CDR2 as YFSETQ. Trimming cost V 2 bases and J 4 bases, with 7 bases left between them. The CDR3 covers 14 residues. The entire variable domain, with the rest obtained from reference TRBV5-1 and TRBJ2-6, is as follows: KAGVTQTPRYLIKTRGQQVTLSCSPISGHRSVSWYQQTPGQGLQFLFEYFSETQRNKGNFPGRFSGRQFSNSRSEMNVSTLELGDSALYLCASSFNIGANVLTFGAGSRLTVL.

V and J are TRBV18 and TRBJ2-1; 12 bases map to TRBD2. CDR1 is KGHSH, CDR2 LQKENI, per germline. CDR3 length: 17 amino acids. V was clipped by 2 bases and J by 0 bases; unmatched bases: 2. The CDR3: CASSPSTSGGSYNEQFF. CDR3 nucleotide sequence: TGTGCCAGCTCACCATCGACTAGCGGGGGCTCCTACAATGAGCAGTTCTTC.